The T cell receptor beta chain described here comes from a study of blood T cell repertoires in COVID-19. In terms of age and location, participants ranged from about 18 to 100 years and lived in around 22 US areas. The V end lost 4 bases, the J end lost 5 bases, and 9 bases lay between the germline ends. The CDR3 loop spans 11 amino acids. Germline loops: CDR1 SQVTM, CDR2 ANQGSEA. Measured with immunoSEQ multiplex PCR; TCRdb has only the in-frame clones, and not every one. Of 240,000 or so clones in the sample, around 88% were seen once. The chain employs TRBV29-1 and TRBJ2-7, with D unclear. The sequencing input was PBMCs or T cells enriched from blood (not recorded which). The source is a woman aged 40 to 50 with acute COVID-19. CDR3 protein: CSVAESDEQYF. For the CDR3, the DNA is TGCAGCGTTGCAGAATCCGACGAGCAGTACTTC.